This TCR beta chain was captured in a study of cytomegalovirus exposure and HLA in healthy donors. The PCR employed 60 Vbeta primers together with 13 Jbeta primers. Assay: immunoSEQ multiplex PCR; the TCRdb copy retains only in-frame clones and omits some. The data show 200,000 to 250,000 clones, approximately 80% seen once. The CDR3 totals 13 residues. CDR1 and CDR2 (germline): MNHNS, SASEGT. V lost 11 bases and J 4 bases, leaving 17 bases between the germline ends. The J gene is TRBJ1-2, the V gene TRBV6-1; D ambiguous. This TCR was sampled from a boy between 2 and 15 years old in good health and CMV-seronegative. Sequenced material: PBMCs. CDR3 DNA: TGTGCCTGTCCTGGGCGGGGAAGCTATGGCTACACCTTC. Translation: CACPGRGSYGYTF.